A selection of T cell receptor beta chains follows, all from one sample in a study of identical twins. Each CDR3 protein is one row after TCRdb ran MiXCR on the 5' RACE reads. The sample lists over 600,000 distinct CDR3 sequences, 21% occurring once. These sequences were also reported in another study, on T cells expressing NK-cell markers.

The sample was PBMCs. These receptors were collected from a woman aged 18-29 years in good health. Each CDR3 is given with its conserved first and last residue. Clone size is stated in some rows and not others, as once, few, many or a class when expanded.

clone size,V gene,CDR3 protein
once,TRBV25-1,CASSELLGGDETQYF
.,TRBV9,CASSGSGGLTDTQYF
many,TRBV12-3/TRBV12-4,CASSPRLGLQETQYF
.,TRBV25-1,CASSELAGDEQYF
few,TRBV5-6,CASSFTNRGNTEAFF
.,TRBV11-2,CASSLASGAEMDEQFF
.,TRBV10-3,CAISERGGEQYF
.,TRBV7-2,CASSPRTGMNTEAFF
few,TRBV7-2,CASSLSVSQGTQYF
few,TRBV15,CATSRARTFQETQYF
few,TRBV20-1,CSARAPTAQETQYF
.,TRBV29-1,CSVFTYRDTDTQYF
many,TRBV10-1,CASSGLNTEAFF
few,TRBV5-6,CASSLERFAETQYF
.,TRBV10-3,CAITNRGGSTYEQYF
few,TRBV20-1,CSASGGRASDTQYF
many,TRBV12-3/TRBV12-4,CASSGAGLGEQYF
few,TRBV20-1,CSARDSLEQYF
.,TRBV4-1,CASSQNSLGARGYTF
.,TRBV4-1,CASSLSLPGLARSEQYF
.,TRBV7-9,CASSLGVLAGERLEFF
.,TRBV2,CASTGTGGSGYTF
.,TRBV29-1,CSVDPSGRRNEQYF
few,TRBV29-1,CSVVPFGRAYEQYF
.,TRBV12-3/TRBV12-4,CATRDTAEAFF
.,TRBV12-5,CASARPVEPQHF
.,TRBV29-1,CSVSRWGEAFF
.,TRBV4-1,CASSQDKRTETFF
.,TRBV9,CASSLRGDSSGNTIYF
few,TRBV20-1,CSAELRATDTQYF
.,TRBV5-1,CASRDQGFSGYTF
.,TRBV11-3,CASSYHRGSYNEQFF
.,TRBV12-3/TRBV12-4,CASTGNLAADTQYF
many,TRBV7-2,CASSDGPNGGYTF
few,TRBV20-1,CSARDLNSGEQYF
.,TRBV10-3,CAIRMSGEYEQFF
.,TRBV10-3,CAISEWAGRWNTEAFF
few,TRBV9,CASSVAPQTGELFF
.,TRBV5-1,CASRRKEGSGANVLTF
many,TRBV5-6,CASSLHSNQPQHF
.,TRBV3-1,CASSPYTGYNEQFF
once,TRBV5-4,CASSLSGSGGSYNEQFF
many,TRBV6-6,CASSLDLYEEQYF
.,TRBV14,CASPPAGTGYPPTSLGSTYEQYF
few,TRBV20-1,CSASRGDSNQPQHF
.,TRBV5-1,CASSQGGHTDTQYF
few,TRBV24-1,CATSDRGKGVHEQFF
.,TRBV10-3,CAISESGDTEAFF
.,TRBV3-1,CASSQVLQRGNEQFF